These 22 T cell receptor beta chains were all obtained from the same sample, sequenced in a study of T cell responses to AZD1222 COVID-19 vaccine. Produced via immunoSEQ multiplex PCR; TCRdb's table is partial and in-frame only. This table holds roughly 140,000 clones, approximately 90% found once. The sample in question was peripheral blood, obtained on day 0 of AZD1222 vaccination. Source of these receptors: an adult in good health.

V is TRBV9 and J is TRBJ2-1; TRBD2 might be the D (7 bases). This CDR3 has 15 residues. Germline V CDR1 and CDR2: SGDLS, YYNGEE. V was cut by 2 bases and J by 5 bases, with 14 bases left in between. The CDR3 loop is CASSVLAGAHNEQFF. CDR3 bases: TGTGCCAGCAGCGTCTTGGCGGGGGCCCACAATGAGCAGTTCTTC.

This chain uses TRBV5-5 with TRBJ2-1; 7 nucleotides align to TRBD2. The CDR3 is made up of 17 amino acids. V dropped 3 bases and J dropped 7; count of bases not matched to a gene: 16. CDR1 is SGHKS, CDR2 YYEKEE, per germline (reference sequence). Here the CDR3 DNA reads TGTGCCAGCAGCTCCCCTAGAGACTGGGGGGGACTTAATGAGCAGTTCTTC. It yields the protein CASSSPRDWGGLNEQFF.

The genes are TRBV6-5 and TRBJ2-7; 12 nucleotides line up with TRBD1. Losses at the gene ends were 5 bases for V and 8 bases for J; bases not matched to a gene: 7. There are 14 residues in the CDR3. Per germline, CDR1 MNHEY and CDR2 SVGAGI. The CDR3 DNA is TGTGCCAGCAGTATCCCGGGACAGGGGGCACAGCAGTACTTC. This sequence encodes CASSIPGQGAQQYF.

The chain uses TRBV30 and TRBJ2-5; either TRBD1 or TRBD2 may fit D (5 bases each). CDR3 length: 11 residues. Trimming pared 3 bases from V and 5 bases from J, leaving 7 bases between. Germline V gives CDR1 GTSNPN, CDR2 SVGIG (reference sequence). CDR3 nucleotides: TGTGCCTGGAGGGGACGGGAGACCCAGTACTTC. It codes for CAWRGRETQYF.

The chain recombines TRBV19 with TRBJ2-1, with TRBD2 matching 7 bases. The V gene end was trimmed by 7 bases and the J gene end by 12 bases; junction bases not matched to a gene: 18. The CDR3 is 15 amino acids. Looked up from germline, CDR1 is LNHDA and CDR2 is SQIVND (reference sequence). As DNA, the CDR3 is TGTGCCAGTACCCCCGGCGGGACGCGGGGGATTGGGCAGTTCTTC. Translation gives CASTPGGTRGIGQFF.

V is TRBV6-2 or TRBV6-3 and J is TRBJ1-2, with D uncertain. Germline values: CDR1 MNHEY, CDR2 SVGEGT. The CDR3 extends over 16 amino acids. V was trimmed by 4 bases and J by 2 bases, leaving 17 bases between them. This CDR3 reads CASSSDLGPLNYGYTF. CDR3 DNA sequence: TGTGCCAGCAGTTCGGATTTAGGTCCCTTAAACTATGGCTACACCTTC.

The CDR3 DNA is TGTGCCAGTAGCAATGCACCGGGACAGGGGTACATTCAGTACTTC. Translated: CASSNAPGQGYIQYF. The rearrangement uses TRBV19 and TRBJ2-4; 10 bases map to TRBD1. There are 15 residues in the CDR3. V lost 6 bases and J lost 8; bases outside the gene matches: 10. From germline, CDR1 is LNHDA and CDR2 SQIVND (reference sequence). Full variable domain (missing parts from reference TRBV19 and TRBJ2-4): DGGITQSPKYLFRKEGQNVTLSCEQNLNHDAMYWYRQDPGQGLRLIYYSQIVNDFQKGDIAEGYSVSREKKESFPLTVTSAQKNPTAFYLCASSNAPGQGYIQYFGAGTRLSVL.

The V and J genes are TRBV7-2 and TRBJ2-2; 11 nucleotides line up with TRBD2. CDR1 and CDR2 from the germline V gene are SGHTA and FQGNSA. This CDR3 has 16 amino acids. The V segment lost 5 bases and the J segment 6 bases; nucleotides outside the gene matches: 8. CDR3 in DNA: TGTGCCAGCAGCGTTACTAGCGGGAGAACGGCCGGGGAGCTGTTTTTT. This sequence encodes CASSVTSGRTAGELFF.

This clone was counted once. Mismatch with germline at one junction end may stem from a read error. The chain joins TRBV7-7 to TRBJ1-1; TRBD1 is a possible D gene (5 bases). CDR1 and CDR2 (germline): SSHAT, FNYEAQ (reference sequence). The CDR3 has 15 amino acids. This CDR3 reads CASSSSSRGNTEAFF. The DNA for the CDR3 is TGTGCTAGCAGCTCCTCCTCGAGGGGGAACACTGAAGCTTTCTTT.

The DNA for the CDR3 is TGCGCCAGCAGCTTGGTCCTAGCGGGGGGACTCTCTACTAGCACAGATACGCAGTATTTT. Protein product: CASSLVLAGGLSTSTDTQYF. J is TRBJ2-3 and V is TRBV5-1, with 11 positions matching TRBD2. With V trimmed by 0 bases and J by 0 bases, 12 bases remained unmatched. CDR1 and CDR2 from the germline V gene are SGHRS and YFSETQ. The CDR3 is 20 residues long. Full variable domain (rest looked up from reference TRBV5-1 and TRBJ2-3): KAGVTQTPRYLIKTRGQQVTLSCSPISGHRSVSWYQQTPGQGLQFLFEYFSETQRNKGNFPGRFSGRQFSNSRSEMNVSTLELGDSALYLCASSLVLAGGLSTSTDTQYFGPGTRLTVL.

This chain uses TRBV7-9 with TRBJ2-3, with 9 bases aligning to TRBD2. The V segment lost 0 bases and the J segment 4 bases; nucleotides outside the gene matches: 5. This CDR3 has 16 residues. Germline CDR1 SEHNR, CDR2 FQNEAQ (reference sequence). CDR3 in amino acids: CASSLATRGGSDTQYF. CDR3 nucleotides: TGTGCCAGCAGCTTAGCTACGCGGGGGGGATCAGATACGCAGTATTTT.

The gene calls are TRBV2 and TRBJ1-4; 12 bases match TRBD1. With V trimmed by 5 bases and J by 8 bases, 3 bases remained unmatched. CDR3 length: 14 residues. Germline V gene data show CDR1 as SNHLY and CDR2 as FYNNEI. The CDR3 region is CASSRDRGREKLFF. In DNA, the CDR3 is TGTGCCAGCAGTAGGGACAGGGGGCGGGAAAAACTGTTTTTT. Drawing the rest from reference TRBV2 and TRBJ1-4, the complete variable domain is EPEVTQTPSHQVTQMGQEVILRCVPISNHLYFYWYRQILGQKVEFLVSFYNNEISEKSEIFDDQFSVERPDGSNFTLKIRSTKLEDSAMYFCASSRDRGREKLFFGSGTQLSVL.

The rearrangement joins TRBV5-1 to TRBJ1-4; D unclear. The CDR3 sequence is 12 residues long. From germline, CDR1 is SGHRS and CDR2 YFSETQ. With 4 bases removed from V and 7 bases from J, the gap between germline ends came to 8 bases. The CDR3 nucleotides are TGCGCCAGCAGCCTAGGGTCTGAAAAACTGTTTTTT. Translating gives CASSLGSEKLFF. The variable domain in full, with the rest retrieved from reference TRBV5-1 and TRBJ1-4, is KAGVTQTPRYLIKTRGQQVTLSCSPISGHRSVSWYQQTPGQGLQFLFEYFSETQRNKGNFPGRFSGRQFSNSRSEMNVSTLELGDSALYLCASSLGSEKLFFGSGTQLSVL.

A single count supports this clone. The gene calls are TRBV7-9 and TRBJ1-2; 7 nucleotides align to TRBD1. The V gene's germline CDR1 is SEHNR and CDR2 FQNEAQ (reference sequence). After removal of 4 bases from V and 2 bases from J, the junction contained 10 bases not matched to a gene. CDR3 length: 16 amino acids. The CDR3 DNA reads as TGTGCCAGCAGCTCCCAGAGACAGGGACAGAACTATGGCTACACCTTC. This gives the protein CASSSQRQGQNYGYTF.

As DNA, the CDR3 is TGTGCCAGCAGCTTAGATACACCCCAGGGGGCCGGGGAGCTGTTTTTT. This gives the protein CASSLDTPQGAGELFF. V usage is TRBV7-2 and J usage is TRBJ2-2; TRBD1 agrees at 7 bases. CDR1 SGHTA and CDR2 FQGNSA come from the germline V gene. Trimming at V came to 1 base and at J to 6 bases, leaving 8 bases not matched to a gene. The CDR3 spans 16 residues.

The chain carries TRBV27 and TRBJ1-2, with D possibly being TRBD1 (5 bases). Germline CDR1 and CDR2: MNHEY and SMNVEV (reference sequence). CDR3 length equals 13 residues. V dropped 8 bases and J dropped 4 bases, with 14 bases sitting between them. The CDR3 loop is CASARGYGYGYTF. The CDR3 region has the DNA TGTGCCAGCGCTAGGGGTTACGGCTATGGCTACACCTTC.

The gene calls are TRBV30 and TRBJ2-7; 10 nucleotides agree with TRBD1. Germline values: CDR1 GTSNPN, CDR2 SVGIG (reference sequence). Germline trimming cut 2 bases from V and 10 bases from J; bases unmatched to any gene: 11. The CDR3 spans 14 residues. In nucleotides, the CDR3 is TGTGCCTGGAGTCGGGGGGACAGGGGCGGGTCACAGTACTTC. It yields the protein CAWSRGDRGGSQYF.

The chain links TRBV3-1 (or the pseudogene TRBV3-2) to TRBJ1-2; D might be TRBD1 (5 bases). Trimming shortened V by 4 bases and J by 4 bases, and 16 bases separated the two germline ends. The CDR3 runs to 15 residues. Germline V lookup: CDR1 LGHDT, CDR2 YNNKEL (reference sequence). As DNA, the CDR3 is TGTGCCAGCAGCCCGGGGGAGGGAGGGACCTATGGCTACACCTTC. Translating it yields CASSPGEGGTYGYTF.

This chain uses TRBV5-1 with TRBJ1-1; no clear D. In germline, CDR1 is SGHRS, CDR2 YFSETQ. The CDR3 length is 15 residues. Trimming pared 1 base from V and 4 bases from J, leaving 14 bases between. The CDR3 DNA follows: TGCGCCAGCAGCTTGTTGTCCCCGGAGATCACTGAAGCTTTCTTT. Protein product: CASSLLSPEITEAFF. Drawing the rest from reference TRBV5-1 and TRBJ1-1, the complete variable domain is KAGVTQTPRYLIKTRGQQVTLSCSPISGHRSVSWYQQTPGQGLQFLFEYFSETQRNKGNFPGRFSGRQFSNSRSEMNVSTLELGDSALYLCASSLLSPEITEAFFGQGTRLTVV.

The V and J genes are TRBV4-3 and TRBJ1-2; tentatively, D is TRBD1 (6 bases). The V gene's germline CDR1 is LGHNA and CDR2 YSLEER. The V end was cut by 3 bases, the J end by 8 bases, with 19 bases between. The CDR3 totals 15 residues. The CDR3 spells CASSQDTGRRTGYTF. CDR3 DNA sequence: TGCGCCAGCAGCCAGGATACAGGGAGGAGAACGGGCTACACCTTC.

CDR3: CASFQAQGRDTQYF. In DNA form, the CDR3 reads TGTGCCAGCTTCCAGGCACAGGGAAGAGATACGCAGTATTTT. The chain employs TRBV18 and TRBJ2-3; perhaps TRBD1 as D (6 bases). There are 14 residues in the CDR3. In germline, CDR1 is KGHSH, CDR2 LQKENI. V was pared by 7 bases and J by 5 bases, with 16 bases between.

CDR3 nucleotides: TGTGCCAGCAGCCAAGCTGGACTCTCTGGGGCCAACGTCCTGACTTTC. As protein: CASSQAGLSGANVLTF. The chain is built from TRBV3-1 (or the pseudogene TRBV3-2) and TRBJ2-6; D may be TRBD2 (5 bases). With 1 base removed from V and 0 bases from J, the gap between germline ends came to 7 bases. The CDR3 runs to 16 residues. The germline gives CDR1 LGHDT, CDR2 YNNKEL (reference sequence).